These T cell receptor beta chains were read from a single sample in a study of PD-1 blockade in classical Hodgkin lymphoma. Libraries were prepared by immunoSEQ multiplex PCR; TCRdb keeps only in-frame clonotypes and omits some of them. The repertoire holds tens of thousands of clones, with about three quarters as singletons. Specimen: peripheral blood mononuclear cells (PBMCs), collected before the fourth cycle of nivolumab. The receptors were sampled from a human donor with classical Hodgkin lymphoma. Each CDR3 is given with its conserved first and last residue. Each record gives: J gene, V gene, D gene, clone size, CDR3 protein, CDR3 DNA. The D gene is left open where the match is weak. Expanded clones are given a class, and other clones once, few, many or no size at all.

>TRBJ1-2|TRBV19|NA|NA
CASSLPGRGYGYTF
TGTGCCAGTAGTTTGCCGGGGAGGGGCTATGGCTACACCTTC
>TRBJ2-7|TRBV6-5|NA|NA
CASSYSSRVLYEQYF
TGTGCCAGCAGTTACTCTTCGCGTGTGCTCTACGAGCAGTACTTC
>TRBJ2-7|TRBV7-2|TRBD2|NA
CASSPQLAVAYEQYF
TGTGCCAGCAGCCCCCAACTAGCGGTTGCCTACGAGCAGTACTTC
>TRBJ2-3|TRBV28|NA|NA
CASSFSARDTDTQYF
TGTGCCAGCAGTTTTTCGGCGCGCGACACAGATACGCAGTATTTT
>TRBJ1-2|TRBV6-1|NA|NA
CASSDGGIHYGYTF
TGTGCCAGCAGTGACGGAGGGATACACTATGGCTACACCTTC
>TRBJ2-1|TRBV10-3|TRBD2|NA
CAISEPSGSSYNEQFF
TGTGCCATCAGTGAGCCTAGCGGGAGCTCCTACAATGAGCAGTTCTTC
>TRBJ2-3|TRBV7-6|NA|NA
CASSLSHTQYF
TGTGCCAGCAGCTTGTCCCATACGCAGTATTTT
>TRBJ2-1|TRBV29-1|NA|NA
CSVDRRGPGFNEQFF
TGCAGCGTTGATCGTCGGGGCCCGGGTTTTAATGAGCAGTTCTTC
>TRBJ2-7|TRBV2|NA|NA
CASGGTPTYEQYF
TGTGCCAGCGGGGGGACACCAACCTACGAGCAGTACTTC
>TRBJ2-7|TRBV19|TRBD1|NA
CASIARDRDYEQYF
TGTGCCAGTATTGCTCGGGACAGAGACTACGAGCAGTACTTC
>TRBJ2-5|TRBV10-1|NA|NA
CASSPDSEETQYF
TGCGCCAGCAGCCCGGACAGCGAAGAGACCCAGTACTTC
>TRBJ1-3|TRBV28|NA|NA
CASSSRNSGNTIYF
TGTGCCAGCTCGAGCCGTAACTCTGGAAACACCATATATTTT
>TRBJ2-7|TRBV27|NA|NA
CASSLSLQGEQYF
TGTGCCAGCAGTTTATCTTTGCAGGGCGAGCAGTACTTC
>TRBJ2-3|TRBV29-1|NA|NA
CSVAEGADTQYF
TGCAGCGTTGCGGAGGGTGCAGATACGCAGTATTTT
>TRBJ2-3|TRBV4-3|NA|NA
CASSLLITDTQYF
TGCGCCAGCAGCTTACTTATTACAGATACGCAGTATTTT
>TRBJ2-5|TRBV9|NA|NA
CASSPSNRGSPGETQYF
TGTGCCAGCAGCCCCTCAAATAGGGGATCACCCGGAGAGACCCAGTACTTC
>TRBJ2-3|TRBV27|TRBD1|NA
CASSFTGASTDTQYF
TGTGCCAGCAGTTTTACAGGGGCTAGCACAGATACGCAGTATTTT
>TRBJ1-4|TRBV29-1|TRBD1|NA
CSVVWGDRGLRAPEKLFF
TGCAGCGTTGTTTGGGGGGACAGGGGGCTTAGGGCGCCTGAAAAACTGTTTTTT
>TRBJ2-1|TRBV27|TRBD2|NA
CASSRDLTGTRTNEQFF
TGTGCCAGCAGCCGCGACCTCACCGGGACTAGGACTAATGAGCAGTTCTTC
>TRBJ2-3|TRBV6-6|NA|NA
CASSYPRLGGTDTQYF
TGTGCCAGCAGTTACCCCCGGTTGGGGGGCACAGATACGCAGTATTTT
>TRBJ1-4|TRBV5-1|TRBD1|NA
CASSIQGADEKLFF
TGCGCCAGCAGCATCCAGGGGGCGGATGAAAAACTGTTTTTT
>TRBJ1-5|TRBV6-1|TRBD1|NA
CASSNYRGQPQHF
TGTGCCAGCAGTAATTACAGGGGTCAGCCCCAGCATTTT
>TRBJ1-1|TRBV23-1|NA|NA
CASSQSIGENTEAFF
TGCGCCAGCAGTCAATCCATAGGGGAGAACACTGAAGCTTTCTTT
>TRBJ2-5|TRBV7-2|NA|few
CASSLAQETQYF
TGTGCCAGCAGCTTAGCTCAAGAGACCCAGTACTTC
>TRBJ2-3|TRBV4-2|NA|NA
CASSTGRSTDTQYF
TGTGCCAGCAGCACGGGACGAAGCACAGATACGCAGTATTTT
>TRBJ2-7|TRBV7-9|TRBD1|few
CASSSLPGQGPYEQYF
TGTGCCAGCAGCTCACTACCGGGACAGGGTCCCTACGAGCAGTACTTC
>TRBJ1-1|TRBV4-1|NA|NA
CASSPRTSWNAEAFF
TGCGCCAGCAGCCCAAGGACATCTTGGAACGCTGAAGCTTTCTTT
>TRBJ1-1|TRBV7-6|NA|NA
CASSLLGGGNTEAFF
TGTGCCAGCAGCTTACTAGGTGGGGGAAACACTGAAGCTTTCTTT
>TRBJ2-7|TRBV19|TRBD2|NA
CASSDTAGVYEQYF
TGTGCCAGTAGTGATACAGCGGGAGTCTACGAGCAGTACTTC
>TRBJ1-4|TRBV28|NA|NA
CASSSPGEKLFF
TGTGCCAGCAGTTCCCCAGGGGAAAAACTGTTTTTT
>TRBJ2-5|TRBV14|NA|NA
CASSQNRETQYF
TGTGCCAGCAGCCAAAATAGGGAGACCCAGTACTTC
>TRBJ2-7|TRBV6-5|TRBD1|few
CASSRQGGSYEQYF
TGTGCCAGCAGCAGACAGGGCGGTTCCTACGAGCAGTACTTC
>TRBJ2-7|TRBV5-1|TRBD1|NA
CASSPRDRLGKYF
TGCGCCAGCAGCCCGAGGGACAGACTTGGGAAGTACTTC
>TRBJ1-3|TRBV28|TRBD1|NA
CASRRTGQRFGNTIYF
TGTGCCAGCAGACGGACGGGACAGCGATTTGGAAACACCATATATTTT
>TRBJ1-2|TRBV7-9|NA|NA
CASSLKGKYGYTF
TGTGCCAGCAGCTTGAAGGGAAAGTATGGCTACACCTTC
>TRBJ2-1|TRBV20-1|NA|NA
CSAIGNEQFF
TGCAGTGCTATAGGGAATGAGCAGTTCTTC
>TRBJ2-5|TRBV15|NA|NA
CATSRDFPSAQYF
TGTGCCACCAGCAGAGATTTCCCATCGGCCCAGTACTTC
>TRBJ2-7|TRBV7-9|NA|NA
CASSLGSFSYEQYF
TGTGCCAGCAGCTTAGGATCCTTCTCCTACGAGCAGTACTTC
>TRBJ2-5|TRBV9|NA|NA
CASSVVDQETQYF
TGTGCCAGCAGCGTAGTGGACCAGGAGACCCAGTACTTC
>TRBJ1-1|TRBV6-6|NA|NA
CASSYRVKNTEAFF
TGTGCCAGCAGTTACAGGGTAAAGAACACTGAAGCTTTCTTT
>TRBJ2-3|TRBV6-4|TRBD2|NA
CASRDRTSAYFTDTQYF
TGTGCCAGCAGAGATCGGACTAGCGCCTATTTTACAGATACGCAGTATTTT
>TRBJ2-7|TRBV9|NA|NA
CASSADPDFYEQYF
TGTGCCAGCAGCGCCGACCCGGACTTCTACGAGCAGTACTTC
>TRBJ2-2|TRBV11-2|TRBD2|NA
CASSSWGAGGHTGELFF
TGTGCCAGCAGCTCTTGGGGAGCGGGAGGGCATACCGGGGAGCTGTTTTTT